The source of this T cell receptor beta chain is a study of cytomegalovirus exposure and HLA in healthy donors. Study summary: As released early, the data held roughly 85 million unique TCRs from HLA-typed donors. The study's findings and limits: The study listed about 150 cytomegalovirus-associated TCR beta chains. It was only CMV serostatus that was available as immune exposure information.

The PCR had 60 Vbeta and 13 Jbeta primers. Some clones are missing from TCRdb's copy, which holds only in-frame ones; the method was immunoSEQ multiplex PCR. The sample lists over 90,000 clones; about four fifths were seen once. Per germline, CDR1 KGHSH and CDR2 LQKENI. Trimming left V 6 bases short and J 4 bases short, with 14 bases between. This CDR3 has 14 amino acids. This clone was detected a few times. Its target is unknown. Specimen: PBMCs. This sequence joins TRBV18 and TRBJ2-3; possibly TRBD1 for D (6 bases). The TCR sequence derives from a woman aged 70-85 years in good health and CMV-seropositive. The CDR3: CASSPRQESDTQYF. DNA of the CDR3: TGTGCCAGCTCGCCTAGACAGGAATCAGATACGCAGTATTTT.